This record looks at one T cell receptor beta chain sequence and its context. No antigen is known for it. Base qualities were left out, and no much larger clone turns up one base away. This entry is derived from a study of blood T cell repertoires in COVID-19 (TCRdb year 2020). A note on the overall study: Samples covering the acute and convalescent phases of COVID-19 were provided by collaborators in the United States, Italy and Spain. The prospective study material was composed of cDNA or gDNA derived from T cells, B-cell-depleted T cells, or PBMCs. Subjects who had been exposed to COVID-19, were actively infected with it, or had recovered from it provided the deeply sampled blood TCRbeta repertoires that made up the dataset. A freely available public database, intended as a resource for researchers studying the immune response to SARS-CoV-2, is where the repertoires were released. Samples were obtained from the ongoing ImmuneRACE study (first 160 participants) and from 1,254 subjects provided by 6 global collaborators. Sample metadata almost always included a de-identified subject ID, COVID-19 status, age in years and sex. Where available, HLA class I and class II types were taken from metadata supplied by the sample provider and were not determined by assay-based typing. What the study reported, not specific to this receptor: How much clinical and demographic metadata was included differed by source and by participant, and the metadata was provided uncurated.

TCRbeta CDR3 regions were amplified from genomic DNA using the immunoSEQ Assay, a bias-controlled multiplex PCR. The authors processed their data as follows. The number of nucleated cells in each sample was estimated from the amplification of reference gene primers within the assay. To quantify the absolute abundance of each unique TCRbeta CDR3 rearrangement, sequence reads were collapsed and filtered. For each sample, productive Simpson clonality was calculated by taking the square root of Simpson's diversity index across productive rearrangements. In its TCRdb copy, this immuneACCESS table keeps in-frame sequences only and misses some clones. Where compared with another copy, unresolved V genes explain less than half of these, and the others have no known cause. V, J and clone size reflect that table, while D and trimming were determined from the DNA. The sample yields a few hundred thousand clones; approximately 87% were counted once. The top ten clonotypes cover about 4.5% of the sample.

V trim: 0 bases; J trim: 8 bases; unmatched bases: 13. CDR3 length: 18 amino acids, cysteine to phenylalanine. The kept DNA is CDR3 alone, 54 bases in frame from the first base. Per the germline V gene, ENHRY is the CDR1 and SYGVKD is the CDR2. A second Seattle source provided samples from volunteer blood donors who had recovered from COVID-19. Each collaborating institution followed its own protocols to collect whole blood in K2EDTA tubes. For TCRbeta analysis, collaborators shipped samples in one of three forms: frozen whole blood, isolated PBMCs, or DNA extracted from either of those sample types.

The sequenced material came from peripheral blood. The TCR sequence derives from a man in his 60s who had recovered from COVID-19. The chain couples TRBV10-3 to TRBJ2-1, with TRBD2 identical over 10 junction bases. The nucleotide sequence reads as follows: TGTGCCATCAGTGAGTCGATACGTGCTAGCGGGAGTGGCGATGAGCAGTTCTTC. This translates into CAISESIRASGSGDEQFF.